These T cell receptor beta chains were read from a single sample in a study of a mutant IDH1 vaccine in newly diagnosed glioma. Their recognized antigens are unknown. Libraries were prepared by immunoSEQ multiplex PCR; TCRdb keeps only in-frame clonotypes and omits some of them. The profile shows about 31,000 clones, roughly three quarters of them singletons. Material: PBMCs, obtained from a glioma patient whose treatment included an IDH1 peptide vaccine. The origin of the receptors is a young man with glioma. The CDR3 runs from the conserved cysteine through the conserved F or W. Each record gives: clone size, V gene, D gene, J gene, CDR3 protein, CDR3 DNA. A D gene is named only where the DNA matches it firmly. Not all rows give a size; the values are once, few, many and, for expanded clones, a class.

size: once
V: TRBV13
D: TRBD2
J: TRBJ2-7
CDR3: CASSPPPGERGGGQGRSYEQYF
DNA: TGTGCCAGCAGCCCCCCCCCGGGGGAGCGGGGGGGAGGCCAGGGGCGCTCCTACGAGCAGTACTTC

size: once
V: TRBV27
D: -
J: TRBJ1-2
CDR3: CASSFTGGQGYTF
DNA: TGTGCCAGCAGCTTTACTGGGGGGCAAGGCTACACCTTC

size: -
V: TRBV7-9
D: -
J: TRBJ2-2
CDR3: CASIVRGGGTTGELFF
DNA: TGTGCCAGCATAGTTCGCGGAGGGGGCACCACCGGGGAGCTGTTTTTT

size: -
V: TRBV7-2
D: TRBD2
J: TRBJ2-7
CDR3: CASSLAPLADYEQYF
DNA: TGTGCCAGCAGCTTAGCCCCGCTAGCGGACTACGAGCAGTACTTC

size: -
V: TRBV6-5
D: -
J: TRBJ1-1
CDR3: CASSNSLPTAKAFF
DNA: TGTGCCAGCAGTAACTCGCTACCGACAGCCAAAGCTTTCTTT

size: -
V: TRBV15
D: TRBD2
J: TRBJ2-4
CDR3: CATSRDRPWRELSKNIQYF
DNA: TGTGCCACCAGCAGGGATCGTCCTTGGCGGGAGTTGTCCAAAAACATTCAGTACTTC

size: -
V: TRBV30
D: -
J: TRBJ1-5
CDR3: CAWSATLNQPQHF
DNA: TGTGCCTGGAGTGCAACCCTCAATCAGCCCCAGCATTTT

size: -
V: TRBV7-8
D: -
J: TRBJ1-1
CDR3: CASSLLRGETEAFF
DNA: TGTGCCAGCAGCTTACTTCGGGGGGAAACTGAAGCTTTCTTT

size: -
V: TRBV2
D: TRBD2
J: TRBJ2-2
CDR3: CASSVTSGISGELFF
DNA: TGTGCCAGCAGTGTAACTAGCGGGATAAGCGGGGAGCTGTTTTTT

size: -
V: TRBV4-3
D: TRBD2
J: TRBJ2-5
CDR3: CASSQLAGGYQETQYF
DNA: TGCGCCAGCAGCCAACTAGCGGGGGGGTACCAAGAGACCCAGTACTTC

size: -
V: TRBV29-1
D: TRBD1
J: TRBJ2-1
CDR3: CSAAPGTGRISYNEQFF
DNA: TGCAGCGCTGCGCCTGGGACAGGGAGGATCTCCTACAATGAGCAGTTCTTC

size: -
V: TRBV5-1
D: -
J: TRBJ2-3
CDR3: CASSLVRDTQYF
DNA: TGCGCCAGCAGCTTGGTGCGAGATACGCAGTATTTT

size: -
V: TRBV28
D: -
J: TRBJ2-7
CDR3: CASSLADNLYEQYF
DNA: TGTGCCAGCAGTTTAGCGGACAACTTGTACGAGCAGTACTTC

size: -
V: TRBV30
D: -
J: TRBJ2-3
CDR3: CAWSVRGGLDTQYF
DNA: TGTGCCTGGAGTGTACGTGGGGGGTTAGATACGCAGTATTTT

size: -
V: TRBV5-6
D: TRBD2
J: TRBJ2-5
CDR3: CASSGWTSGLEETQYF
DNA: TGTGCCAGCAGCGGTTGGACTAGCGGATTGGAAGAGACCCAGTACTTC

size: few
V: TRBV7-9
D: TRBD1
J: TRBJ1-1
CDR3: CASSTVGQGDTEAFF
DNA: TGTGCCAGCAGCACCGTGGGACAGGGAGATACTGAAGCTTTCTTT

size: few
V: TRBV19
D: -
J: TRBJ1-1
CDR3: CASSLNTEAFF
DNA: TGTGCCAGTAGTTTGAACACTGAAGCTTTCTTT

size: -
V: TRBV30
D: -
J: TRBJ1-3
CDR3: CAWSVHGGGGNTIYF
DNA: TGTGCCTGGAGTGTACATGGTGGAGGAGGAAACACCATATATTTT

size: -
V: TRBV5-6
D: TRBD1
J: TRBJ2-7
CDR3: CASSPQGNLYEQYF
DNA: TGTGCCAGCTCCCCACAGGGGAATCTCTACGAGCAGTACTTC

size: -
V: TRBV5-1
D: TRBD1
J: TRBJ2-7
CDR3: CASSLSRQGGEQYF
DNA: TGCGCCAGCAGCTTGAGCCGACAGGGGGGCGAGCAGTACTTC

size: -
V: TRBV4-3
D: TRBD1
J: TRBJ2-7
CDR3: CASSLGTGTGGHEQYF
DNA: TGCGCCAGCAGCCTCGGGACCGGGACAGGGGGCCACGAGCAGTACTTC

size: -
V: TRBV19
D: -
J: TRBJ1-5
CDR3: CASSRDRDILYSNQPQHF
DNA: TGTGCCAGTAGTAGAGACAGAGATATCCTTTATAGCAATCAGCCCCAGCATTTT

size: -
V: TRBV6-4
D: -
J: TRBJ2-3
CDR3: CASSEVTTHTQYF
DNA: TGTGCCAGCAGTGAAGTGACTACCCATACGCAGTATTTT

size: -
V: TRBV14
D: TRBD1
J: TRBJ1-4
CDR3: CASSQWGQAEKLFF
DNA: TGTGCCAGCAGCCAGTGGGGACAGGCGGAAAAACTGTTTTTT

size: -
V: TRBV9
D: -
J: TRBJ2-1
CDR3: CASSGEAQFF
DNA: TGTGCCAGCAGCGGAGAAGCGCAGTTCTTC

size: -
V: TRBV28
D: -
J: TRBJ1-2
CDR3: CASSLLQDTVGDYGYTF
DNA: TGTGCCAGCAGTTTACTGCAGGACACCGTAGGTGACTATGGCTACACCTTC

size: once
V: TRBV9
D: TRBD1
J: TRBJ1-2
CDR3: CASSSDRLFGYTF
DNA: TGTGCCAGCAGTTCGGACAGGTTATTTGGCTACACCTTC

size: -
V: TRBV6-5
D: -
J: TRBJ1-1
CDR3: CASSYSRRNTEAFF
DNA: TGTGCCAGCAGTTACTCCCGCAGGAACACTGAAGCTTTCTTT

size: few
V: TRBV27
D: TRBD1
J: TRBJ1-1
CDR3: CASSALPGTGVGAFF
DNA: TGTGCCAGCAGTGCGCTCCCAGGGACAGGGGTAGGAGCTTTCTTT

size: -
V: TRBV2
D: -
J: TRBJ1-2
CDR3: CASSPRDYGYTF
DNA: TGTGCCAGCAGTCCCCGGGACTATGGCTACACCTTC

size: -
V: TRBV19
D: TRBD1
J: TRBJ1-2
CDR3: CASQGTGRGPNYGYTF
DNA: TGTGCCAGCCAGGGGACAGGCCGTGGCCCTAACTATGGCTACACCTTC

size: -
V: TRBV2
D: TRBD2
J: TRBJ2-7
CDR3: CASSERGGGAVIYEQYF
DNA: TGTGCCAGCAGTGAGAGGGGCGGGGGGGCCGTTATATACGAGCAGTACTTC

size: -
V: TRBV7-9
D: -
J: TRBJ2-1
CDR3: CASSQVQLEQFF
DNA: TGTGCCAGCAGCCAAGTCCAACTTGAGCAGTTCTTC

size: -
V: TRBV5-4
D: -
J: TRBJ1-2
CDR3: CASSIEIYGYTF
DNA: TGTGCCAGCAGCATAGAGATCTATGGCTACACCTTC

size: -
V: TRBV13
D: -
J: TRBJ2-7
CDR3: CASSLSGESSYEQYF
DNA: TGTGCCAGCAGCTTGTCAGGCGAGAGCTCCTACGAGCAGTACTTC

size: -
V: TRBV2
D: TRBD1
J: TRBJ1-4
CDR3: CASSGGTGSNEKLFF
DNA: TGTGCCAGCAGTGGGGGGACAGGCTCAAATGAAAAACTGTTTTTT

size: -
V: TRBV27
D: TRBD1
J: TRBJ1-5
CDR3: CASSPPGQGDQPQHF
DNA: TGTGCCAGCAGTCCCCCGGGACAGGGGGATCAGCCCCAGCATTTT

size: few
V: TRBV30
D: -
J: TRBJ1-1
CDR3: CAWKQFMNTEAFF
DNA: TGTGCCTGGAAACAGTTCATGAACACTGAAGCTTTCTTT

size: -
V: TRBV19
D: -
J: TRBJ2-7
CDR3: CASSIRIGSYEQYF
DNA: TGTGCCAGTAGTATCCGTATAGGCTCCTACGAGCAGTACTTC

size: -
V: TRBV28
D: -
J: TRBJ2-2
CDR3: CASSLRLGTGELFF
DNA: TGTGCCAGCAGTTTGAGGTTAGGTACCGGGGAGCTGTTTTTT

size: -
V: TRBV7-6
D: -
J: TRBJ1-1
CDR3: CASSRNGGLGNTEAFF
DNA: TGTGCCAGCAGCCGGAATGGGGGACTAGGGAACACTGAAGCTTTCTTT